A selection of T cell receptor beta chains follows, all from one sample in a study of T cell changes during pregnancy in multiple sclerosis. Clones were read by immunoSEQ multiplex PCR, and TCRdb kept only the in-frame ones, dropping some. The sample has under 50,000 clones, just under 95% seen once. This sample comprised CD8+ T cells from peripheral blood mononuclear cells, obtained in the first trimester of pregnancy. These receptors came from a female donor with multiple sclerosis, enrolled in a pregnancy study. The CDR3 runs from the conserved cysteine through the conserved F or W. A D gene is named only where the DNA matches it firmly. Size values are once, few and many counts, or a class for expanded clones, and some rows have none.

TRBV2	-	-	TRBJ2-5	TGTGCCGGTTGGAGCCGGGACACCCAAGAGACCCAGTACTTC	CAGWSRDTQETQYF
TRBV6-1	-	TRBD1	TRBJ1-2	TGTGCCAGCAGTGAAAGACAGGGAGTGGACTATGGCTACACCTTC	CASSERQGVDYGYTF
TRBV28	-	-	TRBJ1-5	TGTGCCAGCAGTTTGGAGGGGCTCGGCAATCAGCCCCAGCATTTT	CASSLEGLGNQPQHF
TRBV19	-	TRBD1	TRBJ2-7	TGTGCCAGCGGACAGGGTCTCGAGCAGTACTTC	CASGQGLEQYF
TRBV19	-	TRBD2	TRBJ2-7	TGTGCCAGTAGTGCCGATAGCGGGCCTTACGAGCAGTACTTC	CASSADSGPYEQYF
TRBV14	-	-	TRBJ1-3	TGTGCCAGCAGCCCGGACAGTAGCTCTGGAAACACCATATATTTT	CASSPDSSSGNTIYF
TRBV2	-	-	TRBJ2-7	TGTGCCAGCCTCCCTAGGGCGGGATACTACGAGCAGTACTTC	CASLPRAGYYEQYF
TRBV19	-	-	TRBJ2-7	TGTGCCAGTAGTATCTTCGCCGGGACCTACGAGCAGTACTTC	CASSIFAGTYEQYF
TRBV15	-	-	TRBJ1-4	TGTGCCACCAGCAGAGTTCTTGGTCGGTACGAGTCGGCTAATGAAAAACTGTTTTTT	CATSRVLGRYESANEKLFF
TRBV10-3	medium-sized	-	TRBJ2-7	TGTGCCATTGGACTCCCCTACGAGCAGTACTTC	CAIGLPYEQYF
TRBV19	-	-	TRBJ1-1	TGTGCCAGTAGTGTTCAGGGGTACCGCACTGAAGCTTTCTTT	CASSVQGYRTEAFF
TRBV5-6	-	TRBD1	TRBJ2-7	TGTGCCAGCAGTTTCTACAGGGGTCTCGAGCAGTACTTC	CASSFYRGLEQYF
TRBV29-1	-	-	TRBJ2-3	TGCAGCGTTGAGGACAACACAGATACGCAGTATTTT	CSVEDNTDTQYF
TRBV28	-	-	TRBJ2-7	TGTGCCAGCAGTCCTGCCTACGAGCAGTACTTC	CASSPAYEQYF